This T cell receptor beta chain emerged from a study of blood T cell repertoires in COVID-19. Study details: Spain, Italy and the United States supplied samples that represented acute and convalescent COVID-19.

Trimming cost V 3 bases and J 7 bases; bases outside gene matches: 1. CDR1 is SGHAT, CDR2 FQNNGV, per germline. The CDR3 consists of 14 residues. In the authors' methods: Amplifying reference gene primers gave estimates of nucleated cell counts. The protocol was immunoSEQ multiplex PCR, while the TCRdb copy is restricted to in-frame clones and leaves out a portion. V and J calls and clone size are as listed in that table; D and trimming were resolved from the DNA. The sample consists of about 330,000 clones, more than 70% of them appearing once. The TCR comes from a man aged 18 to 29 who had recovered from COVID-19. Sequenced sample: peripheral blood. The gene calls are TRBV11-2 and TRBJ1-4; 11 positions agree with TRBD1. The CDR3 DNA sequence: TGTGCCAGCAGCTTGGACAGGGGGCTTGAAAAACTGTTTTTT. Amino acid sequence: CASSLDRGLEKLFF.